These T cell receptor beta chains were read from a single sample in a study of tumor-infiltrating lymphocytes in primary liver carcinoma. In TCRdb, the multiplex PCR reads were re-called with MiXCR into one record per CDR3 protein. The sample comprises 330,000 or so distinct CDR3 sequences, less than 65% of which are singletons, and under 8% rests with the top ten. The material sequenced was peripheral blood. These receptors came from a middle-aged man with primary liver carcinoma and hepatitis B virus infection. CDR3s include the opening cysteine and the closing phenylalanine or tryptophan. Each record gives: V gene, D gene, CDR3 protein. The D gene is left open where the match is weak.

>TRBV11-2|TRBD2
CASSPCGGSHTDTQYF
>TRBV28|NA
CASSSPGPLQETQYF
>TRBV5-4|NA
CASSLGQVVETQYF
>TRBV28|TRBD2
CASRVAGTGELFF
>TRBV10-2|TRBD2
CASSERLAGGRFF
>TRBV6-2/TRBV6-3|NA
CASSVDSHQPQHF
>TRBV4-2|NA
CASSQVKASIEEYSYNEQFF
>TRBV4-3|TRBD1
CASSQDDRGPGEQYF
>TRBV11-2|NA
CASTGGRVNTEAFF
>TRBV11-2|NA
CASGSHLAEGPIRYEQYF
>TRBV4-1|TRBD1
CASSRAGTDFSNEQYF
>TRBV11-2|NA
CASSFARTDSYGQCF
>TRBV6-6|NA
CASSSPLAPLSSGANVLTF
>TRBV7-6|NA
CASSLGLGIGQNEQFF
>TRBV11-1|TRBD1
CASSLGQGREIQYF
>TRBV4-1|TRBD1
CASSQDLGNRGHSGSTQHF
>TRBV5-1|TRBD1
CASSLGGQPLLNTEAFF
>TRBV11-3|TRBD2
CASSPHLAGDSHKQYF
>TRBV28|NA
CASSWGKKEAFF
>TRBV11-1|NA
CASSPGDGSRDTKYF
>TRBV10-3|NA
CAISAGQPNQPQHF
>TRBV12-3/TRBV12-4|NA
CASSLGGSQPQHF
>TRBV5-5|NA
CARSFTGITEALF
>TRBV10-3|TRBD1
CAISGTGLNTEAFF
>TRBV4-1|NA
CASSHGSQTLYGYTF
>TRBV12-3/TRBV12-4|TRBD1
CASSTDRGHETQYF
>TRBV11-2|NA
CAVSFYTQETQYF
>TRBV10-3|TRBD2
CAISHQGTSRPNTGELFF
>TRBV5-1|NA
CASSPPGEGNYGYTF
>TRBV29-1|NA
CSVEHRKRGDTQYF
>TRBV14|NA
CASSQGVWPSTSYEQYF
>TRBV6-6|NA
CATHGGGRDIQYF